Shown below are 5 T cell receptor beta chains from a single sample sequenced in a study of shared T cell receptors in the human thymus. Only in-frame clones appear in the TCRdb table, and some are missing; sequencing was by immunoSEQ multiplex PCR. This table holds about 380,000 clones, 95% found once. Material for sequencing was thymocytes. The receptors shown here come from a human donor.

This chain links TRBV7-2 with TRBJ2-1, with TRBD2 matching over 7 bases. Germline V gene lookup returns CDR1 SGHTA and CDR2 FQGNSA. This CDR3 has 16 amino acids. V gave up 1 base and J gave up 4 bases; unmatched junction bases: 7. The CDR3 protein is CASSLVLAESYNEQFF. CDR3 coding DNA: TGTGCCAGCAGCTTAGTTCTAGCGGAAAGTTACAATGAGCAGTTCTTC.

The chain joins TRBV4-1 to TRBJ1-2; D ambiguous. Trimming took 2 bases from V and 3 from J, leaving 16 bases between them. CDR3 length equals 16 residues. Germline CDR1 MGHRA, CDR2 YSYEKL. The chain's CDR3 is CASSQSGPLEDYGYTF. In DNA, the CDR3 is TGCGCCAGCAGCCAATCCGGACCCCTCGAGGACTATGGCTACACCTTC.

The chain links TRBV27 to TRBJ2-7, with TRBD1 identical over 9 bases. This CDR3 has 14 amino acids. The ends lost 4 bases at V and 4 bases at J; junction bases unmatched: 5. The V gene's germline CDR1 is MNHEY and CDR2 SMNVEV (reference sequence). CDR3 nucleotides: TGTGCCAGCAGTTACCGGGACAGGGCGTACGAGCAGTACTTC. Encoded protein: CASSYRDRAYEQYF.

The gene calls are TRBV9 and TRBJ2-1; D might be TRBD1 or TRBD2, each matching 5 bases. Trimming shortened V by 4 bases and J by 9 bases, and 17 bases separated the two germline ends. The CDR3 is 14 residues long. Germline V gene sequence: CDR1 SGDLS, CDR2 YYNGEE. The CDR3 loop is CASSSGGGVSEQFF. The CDR3 bases are TGTGCCAGCAGCTCGGGTGGGGGAGTAAGTGAGCAGTTCTTC.

In DNA form, the CDR3 reads TGTGCCAGCAGCGTAGGGCTAGCGGCCTACAATGAGCAGTTCTTC. Amino acids: CASSVGLAAYNEQFF. V gene TRBV9 combines with J gene TRBJ2-1; 7 bases map to TRBD2. Trimming at V came to 0 bases and at J to 2 bases, leaving 2 bases not matched to a gene. Looked up from germline, CDR1 is SGDLS and CDR2 is YYNGEE. The CDR3 has 15 amino acids.